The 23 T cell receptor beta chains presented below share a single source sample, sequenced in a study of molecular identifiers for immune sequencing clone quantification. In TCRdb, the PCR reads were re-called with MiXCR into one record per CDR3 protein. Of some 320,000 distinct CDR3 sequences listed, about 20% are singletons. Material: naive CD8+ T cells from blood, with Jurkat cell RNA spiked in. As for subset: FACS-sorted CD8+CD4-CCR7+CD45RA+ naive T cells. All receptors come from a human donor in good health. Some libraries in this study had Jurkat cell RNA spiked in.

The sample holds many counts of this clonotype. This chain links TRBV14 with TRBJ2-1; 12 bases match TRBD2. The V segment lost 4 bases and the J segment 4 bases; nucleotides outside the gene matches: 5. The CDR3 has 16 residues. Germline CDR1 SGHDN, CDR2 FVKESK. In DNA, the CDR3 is TGTGCCAGCAGCCGTCCTAGCGGGAGGGCTTACAATGAGCAGTTCTTC. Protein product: CASSRPSGRAYNEQFF.

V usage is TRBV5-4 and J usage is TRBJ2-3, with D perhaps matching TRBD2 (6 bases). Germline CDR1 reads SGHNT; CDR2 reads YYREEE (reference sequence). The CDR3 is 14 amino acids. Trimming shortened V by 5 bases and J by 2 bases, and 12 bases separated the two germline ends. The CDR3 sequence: CASSQTSVTDTQYF. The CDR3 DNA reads TGTGCCAGCAGTCAGACTAGTGTCACAGATACGCAGTATTTT.

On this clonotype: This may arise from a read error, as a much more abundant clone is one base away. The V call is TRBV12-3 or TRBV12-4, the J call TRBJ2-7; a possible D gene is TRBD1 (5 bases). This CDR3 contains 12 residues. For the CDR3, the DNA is TGTGCCGGCAGTAATCAGGGTTACGAGCAGTACTTC. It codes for CAGSNQGYEQYF.

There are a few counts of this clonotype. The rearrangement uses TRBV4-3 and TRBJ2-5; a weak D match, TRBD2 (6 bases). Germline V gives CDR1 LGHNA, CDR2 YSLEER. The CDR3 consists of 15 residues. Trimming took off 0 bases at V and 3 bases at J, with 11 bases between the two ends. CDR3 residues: CASSQDGGAEETQYF. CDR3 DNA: TGCGCCAGCAGCCAAGATGGCGGGGCCGAAGAGACCCAGTACTTC.

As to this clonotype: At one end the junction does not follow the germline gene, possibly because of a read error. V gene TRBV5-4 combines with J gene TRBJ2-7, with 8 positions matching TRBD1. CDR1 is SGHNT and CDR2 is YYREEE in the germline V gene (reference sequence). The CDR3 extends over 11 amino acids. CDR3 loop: CASSLGQGEHF. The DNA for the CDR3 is TGTGCCAGCAGCCTAGGACAGGGTGAACACTTC.

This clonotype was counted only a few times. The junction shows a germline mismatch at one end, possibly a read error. In DNA form, the CDR3 reads TGTGCCTGCAGCTCTTTAGCGGGAGTAGGCACCGGGGAGCTGTTTTTT. Translating gives CACSSLAGVGTGELFF. The rearrangement uses TRBV27 and TRBJ2-2; 9 bases align to TRBD2. Germline CDR1 is MNHEY and CDR2 is SMNVEV (reference sequence). This CDR3 has 16 residues.

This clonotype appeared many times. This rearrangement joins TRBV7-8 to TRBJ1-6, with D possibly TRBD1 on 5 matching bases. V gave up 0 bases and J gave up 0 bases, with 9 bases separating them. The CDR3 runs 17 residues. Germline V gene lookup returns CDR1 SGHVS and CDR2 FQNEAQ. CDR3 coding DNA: TGTGCCAGCAGCTTAGCGGGGGAGAGCTCCTATAATTCACCCCTCCACTTT. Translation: CASSLAGESSYNSPLHF.

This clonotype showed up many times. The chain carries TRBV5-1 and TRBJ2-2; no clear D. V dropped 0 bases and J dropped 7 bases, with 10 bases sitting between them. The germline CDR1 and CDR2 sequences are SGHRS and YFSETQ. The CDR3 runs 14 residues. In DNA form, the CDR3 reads TGCGCCAGCAGCTTGGTTCTTCCTAGCGGGGAGCTGTTTTTT. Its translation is CASSLVLPSGELFF.

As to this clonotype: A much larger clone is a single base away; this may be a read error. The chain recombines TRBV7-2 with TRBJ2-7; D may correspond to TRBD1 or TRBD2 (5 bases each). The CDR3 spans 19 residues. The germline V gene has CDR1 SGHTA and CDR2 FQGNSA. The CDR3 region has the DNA TGTGCCAGCAGCCCCCGGGAACATACTAAGAGGGGTAGCGACTACGAGCAGTGCTTC. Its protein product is CASSPREHTKRGSDYEQCF.

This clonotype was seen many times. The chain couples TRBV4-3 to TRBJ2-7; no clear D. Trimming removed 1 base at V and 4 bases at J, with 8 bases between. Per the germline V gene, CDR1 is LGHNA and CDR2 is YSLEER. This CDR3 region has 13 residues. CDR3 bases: TGCGCCAGCAGCCAAGGACCGCAATACGAGCAGTACTTC. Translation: CASSQGPQYEQYF.

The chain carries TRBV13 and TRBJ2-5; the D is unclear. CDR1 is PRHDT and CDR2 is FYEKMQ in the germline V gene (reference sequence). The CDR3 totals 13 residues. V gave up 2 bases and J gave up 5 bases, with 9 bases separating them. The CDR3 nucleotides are TGTGCCAGCAGCTTATTTGGCATGGAGACCCAGTACTTC. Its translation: CASSLFGMETQYF.

The CDR3 here is CASRPGLAGEPVSVTQYF. CDR3 nucleotide sequence: TGTGCCAGCAGACCGGGACTAGCGGGAGAGCCTGTCTCCGTTACGCAGTATTTT. The genes are TRBV28 and TRBJ2-3; 14 bases are shared with TRBD2. Germline loops: CDR1 MDHEN, CDR2 SYDVKM. Losses at the gene ends were 6 bases for V and 8 bases for J; bases not matched to a gene: 16. The CDR3 sequence is 18 residues long.

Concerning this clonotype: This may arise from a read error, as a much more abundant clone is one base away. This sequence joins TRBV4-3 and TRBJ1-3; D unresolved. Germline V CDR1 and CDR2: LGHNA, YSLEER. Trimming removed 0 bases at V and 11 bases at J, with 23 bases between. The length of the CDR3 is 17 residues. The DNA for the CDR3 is TGCGCCAGCAGCCAAGATCCCCGCTCTGGTTTAACGAACCCCATATATTTT. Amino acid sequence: CASSQDPRSGLTNPIYF.

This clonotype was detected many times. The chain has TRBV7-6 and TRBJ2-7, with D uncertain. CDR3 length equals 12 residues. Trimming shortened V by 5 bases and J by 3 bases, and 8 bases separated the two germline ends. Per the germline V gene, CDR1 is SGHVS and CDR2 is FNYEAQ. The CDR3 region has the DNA TGTGCCAGCAGCCCTATGGGCTACGAGCAGTACTTC. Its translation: CASSPMGYEQYF.

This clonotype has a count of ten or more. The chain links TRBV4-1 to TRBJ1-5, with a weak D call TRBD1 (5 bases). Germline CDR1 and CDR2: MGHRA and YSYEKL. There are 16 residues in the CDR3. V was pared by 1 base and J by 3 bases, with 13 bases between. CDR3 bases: TGCGCCAGCAGCCAAGTTGAGACAGTCTACAATCAGCCCCAGCATTTT. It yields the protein CASSQVETVYNQPQHF.

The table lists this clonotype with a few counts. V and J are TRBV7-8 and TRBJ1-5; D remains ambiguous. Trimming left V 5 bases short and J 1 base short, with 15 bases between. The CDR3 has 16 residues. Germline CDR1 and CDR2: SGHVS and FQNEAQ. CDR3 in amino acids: CASSVYNVGSNQPQHF. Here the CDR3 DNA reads TGTGCCAGCAGCGTATATAACGTAGGGAGCAATCAGCCCCAGCATTTT.

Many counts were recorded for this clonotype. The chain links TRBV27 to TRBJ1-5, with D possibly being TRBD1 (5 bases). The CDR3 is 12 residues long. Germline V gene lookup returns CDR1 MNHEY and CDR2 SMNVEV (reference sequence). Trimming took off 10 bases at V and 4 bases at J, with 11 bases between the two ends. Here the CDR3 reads CATRRGNQPQHF. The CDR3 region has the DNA TGTGCCACCAGGCGGGGGAATCAGCCCCAGCATTTT.

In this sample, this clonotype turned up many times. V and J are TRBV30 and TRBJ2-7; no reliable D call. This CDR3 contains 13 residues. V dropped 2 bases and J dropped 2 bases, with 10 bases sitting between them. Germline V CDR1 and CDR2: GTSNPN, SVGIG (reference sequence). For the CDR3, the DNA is TGTGCCTGGAGTCCCCTTGAGCCCTACGAGCAGTACTTC. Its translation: CAWSPLEPYEQYF. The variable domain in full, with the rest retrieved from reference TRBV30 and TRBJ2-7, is SQTIHQWPATLVQPVGSPLSLECTVEGTSNPNLYWYRQAAGRGLQLLFYSVGIGQISSEVPQNLSASRPQDRQFILSSKKLLLSDSGFYLCAWSPLEPYEQYFGPGTRLTVT.

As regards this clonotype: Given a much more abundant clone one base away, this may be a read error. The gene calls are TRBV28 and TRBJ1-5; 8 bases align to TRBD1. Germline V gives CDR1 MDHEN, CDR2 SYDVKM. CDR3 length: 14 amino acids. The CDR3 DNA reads TGTGCCAGCAGTTTCAGGGGGCTAGGCCAGCCCCGGCATTTT. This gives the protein CASSFRGLGQPRHF. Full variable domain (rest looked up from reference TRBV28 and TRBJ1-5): DVKVTQSSRYLVKRTGEKVFLECVQDMDHENMFWYRQDPGLGLRLIYFSYDVKMKEKGDIPEGYSVSREKKERFSLILESASTNQTSMYLCASSFRGLGQPRHFGDGTRLSIL.

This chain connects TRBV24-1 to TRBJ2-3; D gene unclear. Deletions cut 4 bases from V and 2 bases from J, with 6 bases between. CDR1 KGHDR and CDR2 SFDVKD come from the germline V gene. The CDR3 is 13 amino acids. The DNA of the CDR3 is TGTGCCACCAGTGACGGTTTCACAGATACGCAGTATTTT. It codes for CATSDGFTDTQYF.

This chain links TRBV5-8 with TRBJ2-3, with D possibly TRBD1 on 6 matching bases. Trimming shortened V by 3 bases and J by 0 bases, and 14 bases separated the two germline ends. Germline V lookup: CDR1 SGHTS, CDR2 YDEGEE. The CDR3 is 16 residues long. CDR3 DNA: TGTGCCAGCAGCTGGGGGACAAGAACGAGCACAGATACGCAGTATTTT. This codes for CASSWGTRTSTDTQYF.

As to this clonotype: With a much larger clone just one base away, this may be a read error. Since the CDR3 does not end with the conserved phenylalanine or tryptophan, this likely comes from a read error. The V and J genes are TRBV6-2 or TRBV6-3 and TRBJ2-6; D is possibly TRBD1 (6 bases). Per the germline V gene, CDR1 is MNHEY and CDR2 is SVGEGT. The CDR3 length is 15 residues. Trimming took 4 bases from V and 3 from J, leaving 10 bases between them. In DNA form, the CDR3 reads TGTGCCAGCAGTTTCTCAGGGGTTGGGGCCAACGTCCTGACTTCC. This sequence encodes CASSFSGVGANVLTS.

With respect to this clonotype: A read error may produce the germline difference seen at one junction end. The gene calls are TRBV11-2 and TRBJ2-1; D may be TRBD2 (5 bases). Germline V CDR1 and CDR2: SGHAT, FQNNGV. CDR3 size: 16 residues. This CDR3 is CAGSPRAGGSYNEQFF. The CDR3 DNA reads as TGTGCCGGCAGCCCAAGGGCGGGCGGCTCCTACAATGAGCAGTTCTTC.